Below are 18 T cell receptor beta chains sequenced from a single sample in a study of blood T cell repertoires in COVID-19. The assay was immunoSEQ multiplex PCR, and TCRdb's table has in-frame clones only and misses some. The data contain almost 400,000 clones, around nine tenths of them singletons. Sequenced: PBMCs or T cells enriched from blood (not recorded which). Receptors originate from a woman in her 30s who had recovered from COVID-19.

The chain links TRBV7-3 to TRBJ2-6; weak D call: TRBD2 (6 bases). The germline gives CDR1 SGHTA, CDR2 FQGTGA. The CDR3 contains 16 residues. Deletions cut 5 bases from V and 3 bases from J, with 14 bases between. CDR3 region: CASSRPEGGGANVLTF. CDR3 coding DNA: TGTGCCAGCAGCCGCCCCGAGGGAGGTGGGGCCAACGTCCTGACTTTC. The full variable domain, with the rest looked up from reference TRBV7-3 and TRBJ2-6, is GAGVSQTPSNKVTEKGKYVELRCDPISGHTALYWYRQSLGQGPEFLIYFQGTGAADDSGLPNDRFFAVRPEGSVSTLKIQRTERGDSAVYLCASSRPEGGGANVLTFGAGSRLTVL.

The chain has TRBV27 and TRBJ2-7, with 11 bases lining up with TRBD2. Germline CDR1 and CDR2: MNHEY and SMNVEV (reference sequence). The CDR3 extends over 16 amino acids. V lost 0 bases and J lost 4; bases outside the gene matches: 5. DNA for the CDR3: TGTGCCAGCAGTTTATCGGTAGCGGGAGGGTTGTACGAGCAGTACTTC. Its protein product is CASSLSVAGGLYEQYF.

The chain is built from TRBV5-6 and TRBJ1-4; 11 bases fit TRBD1. The CDR3 consists of 17 residues. Germline CDR1 is SGHDT and CDR2 is YYEEEE. Unmatched junction bases numbered 9, after V lost 4 bases and J lost 4 bases. CDR3 amino acids: CASSVPGQGDNNEKLFF. In DNA form, the CDR3 reads TGTGCCAGCAGCGTCCCGGGACAGGGGGATAATAATGAAAAACTGTTTTTT.

This sequence joins TRBV29-1 and TRBJ1-1; D gene unclear. CDR3 length: 12 amino acids. The ends were cut back, 3 bases at V and 0 bases at J, with 5 bases in the middle. Germline V gene lookup returns CDR1 SQVTM and CDR2 ANQGSEA. CDR3 sequence (DNA): TGCAGCGTTGAGAGAGTGAACACTGAAGCTTTCTTT. Translating it yields CSVERVNTEAFF.

This chain joins TRBV12-5 and TRBJ2-7; possible D gene TRBD1, 5 bases. Trimming took off 3 bases at V and 2 bases at J, with 5 bases between the two ends. Germline CDR1 and CDR2: LGHNT and FRNRAP. The CDR3 is 12 residues long. The CDR3 DNA follows: TGTGCTAGTGGTTTACAGGCCTACGAGCAGTACTTC. Translation gives CASGLQAYEQYF.

This rearrangement joins TRBV29-1 to TRBJ1-6; TRBD1 might be the D (6 bases). CDR3 length equals 13 residues. In germline, CDR1 is SQVTM, CDR2 ANQGSEA. Trimming left V 5 bases short and J 7 bases short, with 12 bases between. CDR3 DNA sequence: TGCAGCGTTCAACAGGGATGGAATTCACCCCTCCACTTT. It translates to CSVQQGWNSPLHF.

The rearrangement uses TRBV6-5 and TRBJ2-7; 11 positions agree with TRBD1. J lost 0 bases, V lost 4 bases, and 2 bases had no gene match. This CDR3 has 15 residues. In germline, CDR1 is MNHEY, CDR2 SVGAGI. The CDR3 sequence is CASSLGQGGSYEQYF. The CDR3 bases are TGTGCCAGCAGTTTGGGACAGGGGGGCTCCTACGAGCAGTACTTC.

This clone was detected once. The chain employs TRBV9 and TRBJ1-6; TRBD1 matches at 7 bases. With V trimmed by 5 bases and J by 6 bases, 8 bases remained unmatched. Germline-derived CDR1 and CDR2 are SGDLS and YYNGEE. This CDR3 is 15 amino acids long. CDR3 region: CASSRTGSGNSPLHF. CDR3 in DNA: TGTGCCAGCAGTCGGACAGGTTCGGGTAATTCACCCCTCCACTTT.

V is TRBV30 and J is TRBJ1-1; D not resolved. Germline V gives CDR1 GTSNPN, CDR2 SVGIG (reference sequence). The V gene lost 4 bases and the J gene lost 0 bases, with 9 bases spanning the gap. The CDR3 extends over 13 amino acids. CDR3 sequence (DNA): TGTGCCTGGACAAGAGACATGAACACTGAAGCTTTCTTT. Translation: CAWTRDMNTEAFF.

V and J are TRBV5-8 and TRBJ2-5; D not resolved. The V gene lost 0 bases and the J gene lost 5 bases, with 8 bases spanning the gap. This CDR3 is built from 13 residues. Germline V gives CDR1 SGHTS, CDR2 YDEGEE. The CDR3 DNA reads as TGTGCCAGCAGCTTGGTTCTCCGGGAGACCCAGTACTTC. This encodes CASSLVLRETQYF.

The chain couples TRBV6-5 to TRBJ2-7, with D possibly matching TRBD2 (6 bases). Germline assignment: CDR1 MNHEY and CDR2 SVGAGI. Trimming removed 2 bases from V and 1 base from J, with 9 bases in between. The CDR3 covers 14 residues. Here the CDR3 reads CASSYTGLSYEQYF. The CDR3 DNA reads as TGTGCCAGCAGTTACACGGGACTGTCCTACGAGCAGTACTTC.

The chain employs TRBV5-1 and TRBJ2-7; TRBD1 matches at 7 bases. J gave up 3 bases and V 4 bases, and 10 bases lay outside the gene matches. The CDR3 extends over 15 amino acids. Germline assignment: CDR1 SGHRS and CDR2 YFSETQ. The CDR3 DNA reads TGCGCCAGCAGCCCCCTTACAGGGGTCTACTACGAGCAGTACTTC. As protein: CASSPLTGVYYEQYF.

J is TRBJ1-5 and V is TRBV2; TRBD1 might be the D (6 bases). CDR3 length: 16 residues. Trimming took off 7 bases at V and 0 bases at J, with 16 bases between the two ends. Germline loops: CDR1 SNHLY, CDR2 FYNNEI. This CDR3 reads CASNSQGPDSNQPQHF. CDR3 in DNA: TGTGCCAGCAATTCCCAGGGGCCCGATAGCAATCAGCCCCAGCATTTT.

The genes are TRBV9 and TRBJ2-2, with D possibly matching TRBD2 (6 bases). V dropped 0 bases and J dropped 5 bases, with 14 bases sitting between them. CDR3 size: 16 residues. Germline lookup yields CDR1 SGDLS and CDR2 YYNGEE. CDR3 protein: CASSVGGGPLTGELFF. CDR3 coding DNA: TGTGCCAGCAGCGTAGGCGGAGGGCCGCTGACCGGGGAGCTGTTTTTT. Full variable domain (remainder filled in from reference TRBV9 and TRBJ2-2): DSGVTQTPKHLITATGQRVTLRCSPRSGDLSVYWYQQSLDQGLQFLIQYYNGEERAKGNILERFSAQQFPDLHSELNLSSLELGDSALYFCASSVGGGPLTGELFFGEGSRLTVL.

The CDR3 nucleotides are TGCGCCAGCCGGGACAGATTAAATGAAAAACTGTTTTTT. It translates to CASRDRLNEKLFF. V is TRBV5-1 and J is TRBJ1-4; 7 nucleotides line up with TRBD1. The CDR3 covers 13 residues. Germline CDR1 reads SGHRS; CDR2 reads YFSETQ. Germline trimming cut 7 bases from V and 5 bases from J; bases unmatched to any gene: 5.

The chain links TRBV5-1 to TRBJ2-7, with 16 bases fitting TRBD2. The CDR3 length is 19 residues. J was trimmed by 3 bases and V by 0 bases; bases with no gene match: 9. Per the germline V gene, CDR1 is SGHRS and CDR2 is YFSETQ. CDR3 sequence reads: CASSLAGTSGRAAGYEQYF. CDR3 bases: TGCGCCAGCAGCTTGGCGGGGACTAGCGGGAGGGCCGCTGGCTACGAGCAGTACTTC.

CDR3 coding DNA: TGTGCCAGCAGCTCCCTAGCGGGCGGTGAGCAGTTCTTC. Translation: CASSSLAGGEQFF. This chain connects TRBV7-3 to TRBJ2-1, with 8 positions matching TRBD2. V shed 4 bases and J 9 bases; nucleotides not matched to a gene: 5. Germline CDR1 SGHTA, CDR2 FQGTGA. This CDR3 is 13 amino acids long. Supplemented by reference TRBV7-3 and TRBJ2-1, the full variable domain reads GAGVSQTPSNKVTEKGKYVELRCDPISGHTALYWYRQSLGQGPEFLIYFQGTGAADDSGLPNDRFFAVRPEGSVSTLKIQRTERGDSAVYLCASSSLAGGEQFFGPGTRLTVL.

The chain has TRBV28 and TRBJ2-1; D is perhaps TRBD2 (5 bases). Trimming removed 10 bases from V and 8 bases from J, with 18 bases in between. CDR3 length: 13 residues. The V gene's germline CDR1 is MDHEN and CDR2 SYDVKM. This CDR3 reads CATKPPGGYEQFF. The CDR3 DNA sequence: TGTGCCACCAAGCCCCCCGGAGGCTATGAGCAGTTCTTC.